The rows below give T cell receptor beta chains drawn from one sample of a study of graft-versus-host responses after intestinal transplantation. Measured with immunoSEQ multiplex PCR; TCRdb has only the in-frame clones, and not every one. The sample gives some 70,000 clones, roughly 92% of which show up once; approximately 6.9% is in the top ten. The sample in question was bone marrow, obtained around 730 days after intestinal transplantation. Source of these receptors: a human patient who received an intestinal transplant, so some T cells may come from the graft donor. Each CDR3 is given without its conserved first and last residue. A D gene is named only where the DNA matches it firmly.

J | V | D | CDR3
TRBJ1-4 | TRBV10-3 | TRBD1 | AISEDRDSGKLF
TRBJ1-5 | TRBV5-5 | - | ASSLGWGGQPQH
TRBJ2-3 | TRBV10-1 | - | ASSDSTDTQY
TRBJ1-1 | TRBV9 | - | ASSVDPTGRAEAF
TRBJ2-3 | TRBV2 | - | ASSEAQGTSTDTQY
TRBJ2-5 | TRBV6-1 | - | ASETQY
TRBJ1-1 | TRBV4-1 | - | ASSLTRGEAF
TRBJ1-1 | TRBV15 | - | ATSGEQSMNTEAF
TRBJ2-2 | TRBV4-2 | - | ASSQEVGGRTGELF
TRBJ2-1 | TRBV19 | - | ASSIYDNEQF
TRBJ1-5 | TRBV6-6 | - | ASSWSRVSNQPQH
TRBJ1-2 | TRBV7-9 | - | ASSLRTDYGYT
TRBJ2-3 | TRBV15 | - | ATSRDQGSDTQY
TRBJ2-7 | TRBV12-5 | - | ASGLDYYEQY
TRBJ2-2 | TRBV2 | TRBD1 | ASRGTGRRTGELF
TRBJ1-6 | TRBV7-3 | - | ASAPYSNSPLH
TRBJ2-7 | TRBV6-6 | TRBD2 | ASRPGLGDYEQY
TRBJ2-7 | TRBV29-1 | - | SVGGSYEQY
TRBJ2-7 | TRBV13 | - | ASSSRSPEEYEQY
TRBJ2-4 | TRBV5-4 | TRBD2 | ASSLAWGLTNIQY
TRBJ2-1 | TRBV11-3 | - | ASSVGGSGTSNNEQF
TRBJ1-3 | TRBV5-4 | - | ASSQDRWNTIY
TRBJ2-7 | TRBV19 | - | ASSIEAMAWEPGGKY
TRBJ2-1 | TRBV11-2 | TRBD2 | ASSTGTSGAYNEQF
TRBJ2-7 | TRBV7-2 | - | ASSLGPTGNYEQY
TRBJ2-6 | TRBV5-6 | - | ASSLEGRPSGANVLT
TRBJ2-7 | TRBV6-5 | - | ASSGVSSYEQY
TRBJ2-7 | TRBV5-1 | - | ASSITPTEQY
TRBJ2-7 | TRBV7-9 | TRBD2 | ASSYGGAYEQY
TRBJ2-5 | TRBV5-1 | TRBD2 | ASSTLAGEVVETQY
TRBJ2-1 | TRBV11-2 | TRBD1 | ASSLARGSDEQF
TRBJ2-1 | TRBV15 | - | ATSRDPSSGGNEQF
TRBJ2-1 | TRBV5-1 | - | ASDTGPPSNNEQF
TRBJ2-5 | TRBV14 | TRBD2 | ASSQALAVGRETQY
TRBJ1-3 | TRBV2 | - | ASRGTDSGNTIY
TRBJ2-3 | TRBV11-3 | - | ASSPGFGTDTQY
TRBJ2-1 | TRBV6-1 | - | ASSGHGGGQLIPYNEQF
TRBJ2-2 | TRBV19 | - | ASIVGAMNTGELF
TRBJ1-5 | TRBV6-1 | - | ASRDPPSNQPQH
TRBJ1-1 | TRBV7-9 | TRBD1 | ASSARSGTANTEAF
TRBJ2-6 | TRBV2 | - | ASSGQGHGSGANVLT
TRBJ2-3 | TRBV7-9 | - | ASSLAGDTDTQY
TRBJ2-7 | TRBV5-1 | - | ASSLNDYEQY
TRBJ2-1 | TRBV9 | - | ASSTSGGHNEQF
TRBJ2-2 | TRBV5-1 | - | ASSSTTGTGELF
TRBJ2-4 | TRBV4-1 | - | ASSQFGAGPKNIQY
TRBJ2-3 | TRBV7-4 | - | ASSPEGETDTQY
TRBJ1-1 | TRBV19 | - | ASKIRSGTITF
TRBJ1-4 | TRBV4-1 | - | ASSQERTLSGKLF
TRBJ2-5 | TRBV4-1 | - | ASSQLPAETQY
TRBJ1-5 | TRBV6-1 | TRBD1 | ASGQGISQPQH
TRBJ2-7 | TRBV6-5 | TRBD1 | ASSRQGWSYEQY
TRBJ2-1 | TRBV7-9 | - | ASSLDGGLEQF